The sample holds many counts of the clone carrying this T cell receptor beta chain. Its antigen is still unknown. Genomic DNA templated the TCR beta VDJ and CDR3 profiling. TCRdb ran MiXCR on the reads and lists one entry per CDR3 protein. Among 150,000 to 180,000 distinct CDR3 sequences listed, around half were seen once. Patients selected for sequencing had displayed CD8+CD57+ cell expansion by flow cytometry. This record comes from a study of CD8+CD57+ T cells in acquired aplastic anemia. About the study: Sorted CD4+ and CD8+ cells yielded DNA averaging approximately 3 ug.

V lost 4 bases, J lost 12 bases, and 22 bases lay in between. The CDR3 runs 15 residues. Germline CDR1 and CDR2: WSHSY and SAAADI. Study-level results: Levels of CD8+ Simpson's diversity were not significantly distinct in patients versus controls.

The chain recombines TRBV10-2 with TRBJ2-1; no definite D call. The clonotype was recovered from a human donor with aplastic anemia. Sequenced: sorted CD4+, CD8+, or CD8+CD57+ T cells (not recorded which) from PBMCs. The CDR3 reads CASSGLSGETNGQFF. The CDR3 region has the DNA TGCGCCAGCAGTGGGTTAAGTGGTGAGACCAACGGGCAGTTCTTC.